Shown below are 19 T cell receptor beta chains from a single sample sequenced in a study of cytomegalovirus exposure and HLA in healthy donors. This table comes from immunoSEQ multiplex PCR, and its TCRdb copy is limited to in-frame clones, with some not included. The sample has 120,000 or so clones; roughly nine tenths are singletons. The sample was PBMCs. These receptors originate from a woman aged 18 to 35 in good health and CMV-seronegative.

The chain couples TRBV27 to TRBJ2-7; possible D gene TRBD2, 5 bases. V was trimmed by 4 bases and J by 0 bases, leaving 10 bases between them. The CDR3 spans 14 residues. Germline values: CDR1 MNHEY, CDR2 SMNVEV (reference sequence). This CDR3 is CASSWETGSYEQYF. The DNA of the CDR3 is TGTGCCAGCAGTTGGGAGACTGGCTCCTACGAGCAGTACTTC.

This clone was counted a single time. The gene calls are TRBV21-1 and TRBJ2-5; the table names TRBD2, a call not compared with the DNA. TRBV21-1 is assigned pseudogene status. This CDR3 contains 16 residues. CDR3 nucleotide sequence: TGTGCCAGCAGCAACCCTAGCGGGAGGAACATAAAGACCCAGTACTTC. It codes for CASSNPSGRNIKTQYF.

The rearrangement joins TRBV9 to TRBJ1-4; D gene unclear. Trimming took 4 bases from V and 6 from J, leaving 4 bases between them. Germline CDR1 and CDR2: SGDLS and YYNGEE. This CDR3 region has 11 residues. The CDR3 reads CASSSDEKLFF. The CDR3 nucleotides read TGTGCCAGCAGCTCCGATGAAAAACTGTTTTTT.

The gene calls are TRBV28 and TRBJ2-2; D may be TRBD1 (6 bases). The CDR3 spans 15 residues. V lost 3 bases to trimming and J lost 8 bases, with 16 bases between them. Per germline, CDR1 MDHEN and CDR2 SYDVKM. CDR3 nucleotide sequence: TGTGCCAGCAGTTTCCGACAGGAATCAAAAGGGGAGCTGTTTTTT. Residues: CASSFRQESKGELFF.

The chain recombines TRBV4-1 with TRBJ2-1; no reliable D call. Germline values: CDR1 MGHRA, CDR2 YSYEKL. The CDR3 is 16 residues long. Trimming took 3 bases from V and 4 from J, leaving 16 bases between them. In DNA form, the CDR3 reads TGCGCCAGCAGCCACCCCACGCGGCACTCATACAATGAGCAGTTCTTC. This sequence encodes CASSHPTRHSYNEQFF.

The rearrangement uses TRBV19 and TRBJ1-2, with TRBD1 matching over 10 bases. The CDR3 has 14 residues. V was pared by 9 bases and J by 5 bases, with 9 bases of the junction left unmatched. The germline gives CDR1 LNHDA, CDR2 SQIVND (reference sequence). The chain's CDR3 is CASERDRGGYGYTF. CDR3 sequence (DNA): TGTGCCAGCGAGCGGGACAGGGGTGGATATGGCTACACCTTC.

Turning to this clone: Germline and junction disagree at one end, which may indicate a read error. V and J are TRBV29-1 and TRBJ1-3; perhaps TRBD1 as D (5 bases). Germline V CDR1 and CDR2: SQVTM, ANQGSEA. This CDR3 is 13 amino acids long. The CDR3 coding sequence is TGCAGCGTTCAAGAAGGGGCTGGAAACACCATATATTTT. Amino acids: CSVQEGAGNTIYF.

The chain combines TRBV19 with TRBJ2-7; tentative D call: TRBD1 (6 bases). Germline-derived CDR1 and CDR2 are LNHDA and SQIVND (reference sequence). V shed 6 bases and J shed 3 bases, with 12 bases lying between them. The CDR3 is 13 residues long. The CDR3 is CASRSGHHYEQYF. In nucleotides, the CDR3 is TGTGCCAGTAGATCGGGACACCACTACGAGCAGTACTTC. Looking up the rest from reference TRBV19 and TRBJ2-7 gives the full variable domain: DGGITQSPKYLFRKEGQNVTLSCEQNLNHDAMYWYRQDPGQGLRLIYYSQIVNDFQKGDIAEGYSVSREKKESFPLTVTSAQKNPTAFYLCASRSGHHYEQYFGPGTRLTVT.

The gene calls are TRBV10-3 and TRBJ2-1, with 12 bases that match TRBD2. The V gene's germline CDR1 is ENHRY and CDR2 SYGVKD. This CDR3 region has 15 residues. With V trimmed by 6 bases and J by 7 bases, 7 bases remained unmatched. The CDR3 loop reads CAIRAALAGGNEQFF. The CDR3 bases are TGTGCCATCAGGGCAGCCCTAGCGGGAGGGAATGAGCAGTTCTTC.

The chain links TRBV5-1 to TRBJ2-1, with TRBD2 as a possible D gene (5 bases). Per the germline V gene, CDR1 is SGHRS and CDR2 is YFSETQ. Trimming pared 4 bases from V and 3 bases from J, leaving 8 bases between. The CDR3 is made up of 13 amino acids. In DNA form, the CDR3 reads TGCGCCAGCAGCGGCAGCGGCTACAATGAGCAGTTCTTC. It specifies CASSGSGYNEQFF.

J is TRBJ2-3 and V is TRBV29-1; TRBD2 agrees at 9 bases. This CDR3 spans 13 amino acids. Per the germline V gene, CDR1 is SQVTM and CDR2 is ANQGSEA. V lost 3 bases, J lost 6 bases, and 4 bases stayed unmatched. The CDR3 reads CSVDSGSKDTQYF. The CDR3 region has the DNA TGCAGCGTTGATAGCGGGAGCAAGGATACGCAGTATTTT.

The V and J genes are TRBV2 and TRBJ2-7, with D perhaps TRBD1 (6 bases). Trimming took off 7 bases at V and 9 bases at J, with 28 bases between the two ends. This CDR3 spans 16 amino acids. Looked up from germline, CDR1 is SNHLY and CDR2 is FYNNEI. The CDR3 coding sequence is TGTGCCAGCATCCCGAATACACAGGGATTAGATTTTGGGCAGTACTTC. Its protein product is CASIPNTQGLDFGQYF.

This chain links TRBV7-9 with TRBJ2-7; 7 nucleotides agree with TRBD1. V shed 2 bases and J 4 bases; nucleotides not matched to a gene: 5. Germline lookup yields CDR1 SEHNR and CDR2 FQNEAQ (reference sequence). The CDR3 spans 14 residues. The CDR3 DNA sequence: TGTGCCAGCAGCTTAACCGGGACAGCTTACGAGCAGTACTTC. Its translation: CASSLTGTAYEQYF.

This clone was seen once. The chain has TRBV5-1 and TRBJ1-2; D not resolved. Trimming removed 0 bases from V and 6 bases from J, with 12 bases in between. This CDR3 is 14 amino acids long. Germline CDR1 and CDR2: SGHRS and YFSETQ. Written as DNA, the CDR3 is TGCGCCAGCAGCTTGGAAGGTCTTGAGGATGGCTACACCTTC. It codes for CASSLEGLEDGYTF.

The chain employs TRBV13 and TRBJ2-7, with D maybe TRBD1 (6 bases). The germline V gene encodes CDR1 PRHDT and CDR2 FYEKMQ (reference sequence). This CDR3 contains 13 residues. Between the trimmed V and J ends, which lost 4 bases and 2 bases, there was a span of 9 bases. The CDR3, as DNA: TGTGCCAGCAGCTCCCGGACAGCCTACGAGCAGTACTTC. It specifies CASSSRTAYEQYF.

The rearrangement uses TRBV10-3 and TRBJ1-1, with D possibly TRBD1 on 6 matching bases. V lost 7 bases and J lost 2, with 14 bases in between. The CDR3 spans 14 residues. The germline CDR1 and CDR2 sequences are ENHRY and SYGVKD. CDR3 loop: CAIMGAGTNTEAFF. DNA of the CDR3: TGTGCCATCATGGGCGCTGGGACAAACACTGAAGCTTTCTTT.

The gene calls are TRBV18 and TRBJ2-5, with 7 bases aligning to TRBD2. V shed 3 bases and J 4 bases; nucleotides not matched to a gene: 5. In germline, CDR1 is KGHSH, CDR2 LQKENI. The CDR3 extends over 14 amino acids. This CDR3 is CASSPGLGAETQYF. The CDR3 DNA sequence: TGTGCCAGCTCACCCGGACTAGGGGCAGAGACCCAGTACTTC.

This chain uses TRBV11-3 with TRBJ2-7, with D perhaps matching TRBD1 (6 bases). Germline CDR1 is SGHNT and CDR2 is YENEEA. The CDR3 is 12 residues long. V was trimmed by 1 base and J by 6 bases, leaving 7 bases between them. CDR3 in amino acids: CASSLGGGEQYF. The DNA for the CDR3 is TGTGCCAGCAGCTTAGGAGGGGGCGAGCAGTACTTC.

The chain joins TRBV2 to TRBJ2-7; D ambiguous. The CDR3 covers 11 residues. V was trimmed by 8 bases and J by 2 bases, leaving 7 bases between them. CDR1 and CDR2 from the germline V gene are SNHLY and FYNNEI. The CDR3 DNA sequence: TGTGCCAGCCATTCAACCTACGAGCAGTACTTC. Translated: CASHSTYEQYF. Based on the CDR3 plus reference TRBV2 and TRBJ2-7, the full variable domain is EPEVTQTPSHQVTQMGQEVILRCVPISNHLYFYWYRQILGQKVEFLVSFYNNEISEKSEIFDDQFSVERPDGSNFTLKIRSTKLEDSAMYFCASHSTYEQYFGPGTRLTVT.